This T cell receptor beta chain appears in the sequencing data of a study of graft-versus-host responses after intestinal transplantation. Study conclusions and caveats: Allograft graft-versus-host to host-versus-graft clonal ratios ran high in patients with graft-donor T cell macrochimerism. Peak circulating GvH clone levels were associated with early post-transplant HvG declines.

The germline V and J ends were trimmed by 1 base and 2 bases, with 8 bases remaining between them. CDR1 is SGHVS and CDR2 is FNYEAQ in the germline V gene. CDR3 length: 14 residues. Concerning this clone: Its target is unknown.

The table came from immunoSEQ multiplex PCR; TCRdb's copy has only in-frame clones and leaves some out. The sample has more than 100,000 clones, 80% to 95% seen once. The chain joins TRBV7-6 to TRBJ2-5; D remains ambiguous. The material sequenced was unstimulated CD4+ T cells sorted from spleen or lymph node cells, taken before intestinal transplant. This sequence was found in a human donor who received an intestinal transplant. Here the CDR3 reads CASSLEGRQETQYF. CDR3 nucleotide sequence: TGTGCCAGCAGCTTAGAGGGCAGGCAAGAGACCCAGTACTTC.